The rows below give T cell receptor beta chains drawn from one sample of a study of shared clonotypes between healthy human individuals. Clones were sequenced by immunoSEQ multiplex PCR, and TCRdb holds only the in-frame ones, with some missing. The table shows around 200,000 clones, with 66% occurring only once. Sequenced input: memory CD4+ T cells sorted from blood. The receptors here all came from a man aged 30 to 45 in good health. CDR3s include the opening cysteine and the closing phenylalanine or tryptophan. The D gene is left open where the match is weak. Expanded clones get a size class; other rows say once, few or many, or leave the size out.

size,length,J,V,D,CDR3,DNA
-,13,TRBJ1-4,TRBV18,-,CASSRQGNEKLFF,TGTGCCAGCTCTCGCCAGGGGAATGAAAAACTGTTTTTT
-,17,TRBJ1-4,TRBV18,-,CASSIRQRSSTNEKLFF,TGTGCCAGCTCAATCCGACAGAGGAGTTCAACTAATGAAAAACTGTTTTTT
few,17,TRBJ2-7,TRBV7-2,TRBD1,CASSRPVGTGSSYEQYF,TGTGCCAGCAGCCGCCCGGTGGGGACAGGGTCTTCCTACGAGCAGTACTTC
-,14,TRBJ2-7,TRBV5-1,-,CASSLLGETYEQYF,TGCGCCAGCAGCTTGTTAGGGGAGACCTACGAGCAGTACTTC
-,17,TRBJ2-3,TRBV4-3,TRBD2,CASSQEGTSGGTDTQYF,TGCGCCAGCAGCCAAGAAGGAACTAGCGGCGGCACAGATACGCAGTATTTT
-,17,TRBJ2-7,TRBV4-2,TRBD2,CASSQPPGTSGTYEQYF,TGTGCCAGCAGCCAGCCACCCGGGACTAGCGGGACCTACGAGCAGTACTTC
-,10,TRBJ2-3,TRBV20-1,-,CSARLGTQYF,TGCAGTGCTAGACTAGGTACGCAGTATTTT
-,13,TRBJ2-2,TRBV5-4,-,CASNTDYTGELFF,TGTGCCAGCAACACAGATTACACCGGGGAGCTGTTTTTT
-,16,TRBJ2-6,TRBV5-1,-,CASSSRPSSGANVLTF,TGCGCCAGCAGCTCCAGACCCAGCTCTGGGGCCAACGTCCTGACTTTC
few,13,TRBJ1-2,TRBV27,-,CASSDNRYYGYTF,TGTGCCAGCAGTGATAACAGGTACTATGGCTACACCTTC
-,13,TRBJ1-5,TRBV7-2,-,CASSQEVGQPQHF,TGTGCCAGCAGCCAAGAGGTGGGTCAGCCCCAGCATTTT
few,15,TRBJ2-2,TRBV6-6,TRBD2,CASRGSGRRTGELFF,TGTGCCAGCAGGGGAAGCGGGAGACGCACCGGGGAGCTGTTTTTT
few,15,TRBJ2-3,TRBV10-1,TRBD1,CASSGGQGLTDTQYF,TGCGCCAGCAGTGGGGGACAGGGCCTCACAGATACGCAGTATTTT
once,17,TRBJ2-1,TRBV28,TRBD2,CASSDLVGLAGANEQFF,TGTGCCAGCAGCGACCTTGTGGGACTAGCGGGAGCAAATGAGCAGTTCTTC
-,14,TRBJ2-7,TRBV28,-,CASRPGQTAYEQYF,TGTGCCAGCAGGCCTGGACAGACTGCCTACGAGCAGTACTTC
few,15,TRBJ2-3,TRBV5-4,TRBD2,CASSGAGTSGGAQYF,TGTGCCAGCAGCGGAGCCGGGACTAGCGGCGGAGCGCAGTATTTT
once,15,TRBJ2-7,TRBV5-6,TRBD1,CASSLQGISVYEQYF,TGTGCCAGCAGCTTACAGGGGATATCAGTGTACGAGCAGTACTTC